The sequence of this T cell receptor (beta chain) was determined in a study of shared clonotypes between healthy human individuals. Study conclusions and caveats: Shared clonotypes: 4.5% to 6.5% naive CD4, around 3.5% naive CD8, roughly 2.4% memory CD4, around 0.4% memory CD8.

Assay: immunoSEQ multiplex PCR; the TCRdb copy retains only in-frame clones and omits some. The table includes hundreds of thousands of clones, about 96% detected once. This CDR3 spans 13 amino acids. CDR1 SGHTA and CDR2 FQGTGA come from the germline V gene. Trimming stripped 0 bases from V and 8 bases from J, with 8 bases between. Regarding this clone: What it binds is unknown.

The specimen was naive CD4+ T cells sorted from blood. Subset denoted: CD45RA+ positively selected. The chain joins TRBV7-3 to TRBJ2-1; D call uncertain. This TCR was recovered from a woman aged 25 to 39 in good health. CDR3 sequence: CASSLTSVHEQFF. The CDR3 nucleotides read TGTGCCAGCAGCTTAACGTCAGTACATGAGCAGTTCTTC.